These 17 T cell receptor beta chains came from one sample sequenced in a study of a mutant IDH1 vaccine in newly diagnosed glioma. Their antigens are not known. Libraries were prepared by immunoSEQ multiplex PCR; TCRdb keeps only in-frame clonotypes and omits some of them. The table has fewer than 65,000 clones, 80% seen once. Noted time point: week 11, during vaccination. Vaccine doses each comprised 300 ug of mutant IDH1 20-mer peptide, with topical imiquimod. Material: PBMCs, obtained from a glioma patient whose treatment included an IDH1 peptide vaccine. All receptors derive from a man aged 45-60 years with glioma.

The chain carries TRBV5-4 and TRBJ2-1, with D tentatively TRBD1 or TRBD2 (6 bases each). This CDR3 is built from 14 residues. V was pared by 0 bases and J by 7 bases, with 11 bases between. In germline, CDR1 is SGHNT, CDR2 YYREEE (reference sequence). The CDR3 bases are TGTGCCAGCAGCTTGGTGGGGGCGGGAAATGAGCAGTTCTTC. Translated, it gives CASSLVGAGNEQFF.

The chain carries TRBV27 and TRBJ1-2, with D uncertain. The CDR3 has 16 amino acids. Germline V gene data show CDR1 as MNHEY and CDR2 as SMNVEV (reference sequence). Between the trimmed V and J ends, which lost 6 bases and 0 bases, there was a span of 17 bases. The CDR3 loop is CASRGINWESNYGYTF. Written as DNA, the CDR3 is TGTGCCAGCAGGGGGATTAACTGGGAATCTAACTATGGCTACACCTTC.

The chain combines TRBV15 with TRBJ2-7, with TRBD2 matching over 11 bases. The CDR3 runs to 16 residues. In germline, CDR1 is LNHNV, CDR2 YYDKDF (reference sequence). V gave up 8 bases and J gave up 3 bases; unmatched junction bases: 12. DNA for the CDR3: TGTGCCACCTCTGCAATCGGGACTAGCGGAGGCTACGAGCAGTACTTC. It yields the protein CATSAIGTSGGYEQYF.

The chain has TRBV7-2 and TRBJ2-7; 7 bases fit TRBD2. The V gene's germline CDR1 is SGHTA and CDR2 FQGNSA. Trimming cost V 1 base and J 6 bases; bases outside gene matches: 9. The CDR3 length is 15 residues. The CDR3 DNA is TGTGCCAGCAGCTTAGTTGCGGGAGCAGGAGTCGAGCAGTACTTC. This sequence encodes CASSLVAGAGVEQYF.

The chain links TRBV5-6 to TRBJ2-1, with D tentatively TRBD1 (8 bases). The V end was cut by 0 bases, the J end by 8 bases, with 15 bases between. The CDR3 is 15 amino acids. The V gene's germline CDR1 is SGHDT and CDR2 YYEEEE. The CDR3 sequence: CASSLVDREGDEQFF. The CDR3 region has the DNA TGTGCCAGCAGCTTGGTGGACAGGGAGGGCGATGAGCAGTTCTTC.

This sequence joins TRBV6-5 and TRBJ1-3; 9 bases are a match to TRBD1. The CDR3 loop spans 15 amino acids. The V gene's germline CDR1 is MNHEY and CDR2 SVGAGI. Trimming cost V 6 bases and J 3 bases; bases outside gene matches: 6. The CDR3 loop is CASRLQGAIGNTIYF. The CDR3 coding sequence is TGTGCCAGCAGATTACAGGGGGCGATTGGAAACACCATATATTTT.

This clone was observed a single time. The chain combines TRBV30 with TRBJ1-1, with a tentative D call TRBD1 (6 bases). V was cut by 4 bases and J by 2 bases, with 14 bases left in between. CDR3 length: 14 residues. Germline-derived CDR1 and CDR2 are GTSNPN and SVGIG (reference sequence). The CDR3 here is CAWNRTDLNTEAFF. CDR3 in DNA: TGTGCCTGGAACCGGACAGACCTTAACACTGAAGCTTTCTTT.

This clone was recorded only once. The genes are TRBV14 and TRBJ2-3; D is possibly TRBD2 (5 bases). This CDR3 region has 15 residues. The germline V gene has CDR1 SGHDN and CDR2 FVKESK. The germline V and J ends were trimmed by 1 base and 6 bases, with 14 bases remaining between them. CDR3: CASSQAGLRTDTQYF. CDR3 sequence (DNA): TGTGCCAGCAGCCAAGCCGGACTCCGGACCGATACGCAGTATTTT.

The chain has TRBV5-6 and TRBJ2-1; 7 positions match TRBD2. This CDR3 comprises 17 residues. V dropped 4 bases and J dropped 7; count of bases not matched to a gene: 17. Germline-derived CDR1 and CDR2 are SGHDT and YYEEEE. The CDR3: CASSVLQFGGRWNEQFF. The CDR3 DNA is TGTGCCAGCAGCGTCCTGCAGTTCGGCGGGAGATGGAATGAGCAGTTCTTC.

The J gene is TRBJ2-1, the V gene TRBV30; D is undetermined. This CDR3 has 13 residues. Germline V gene data show CDR1 as GTSNPN and CDR2 as SVGIG (reference sequence). The ends were cut back, 4 bases at V and 0 bases at J, with 7 bases in the middle. CDR3 sequence: CAWIESSYNEQFF. CDR3 nucleotide sequence: TGTGCCTGGATAGAGAGCTCCTACAATGAGCAGTTCTTC.

DNA of the CDR3: TGTGCCAGCAGCCAAAAGCGGTCAACTGAGCAGTTCTTC. The encoded protein is CASSQKRSTEQFF. The chain joins TRBV16 to TRBJ2-1; the D gene is possibly TRBD2 (5 bases). Between the trimmed V and J ends, which lost 2 bases and 9 bases, there was a span of 11 bases. The CDR3 is made up of 13 amino acids. Germline V gene data show CDR1 as KGHSY and CDR2 as FQNENV.

This chain uses TRBV2 with TRBJ2-1, with D perhaps given as TRBD1 or TRBD2 (5 bases each). CDR3 length equals 12 residues. Germline lookup yields CDR1 SNHLY and CDR2 FYNNEI. V lost 8 bases, J lost 10 bases, and 15 bases lay in between. CDR3 protein: CASGGAPWEQFF. CDR3 in DNA: TGTGCCAGCGGGGGAGCCCCTTGGGAGCAGTTCTTC.

The V gene is TRBV6-5, the J gene TRBJ1-5; tentative D call: TRBD1 (6 bases). The V end was cut by 10 bases, the J end by 0 bases, with 13 bases between. Germline CDR1 MNHEY, CDR2 SVGAGI. This CDR3 has 14 residues. DNA for the CDR3: TGTGCCACTAGAGGGGGAGGTAGCAATCAGCCCCAGCATTTT. It yields the protein CATRGGGSNQPQHF.

This chain links TRBV5-6 with TRBJ1-1; 9 nucleotides align to TRBD1. Germline V lookup: CDR1 SGHDT, CDR2 YYEEEE. CDR3 length: 16 residues. J gave up 2 bases and V 4 bases, and 9 bases lay outside the gene matches. CDR3 nucleotide sequence: TGTGCCAGCAGCCCTGGGACAGGGAGGGTAAACACTGAAGCTTTCTTT. This codes for CASSPGTGRVNTEAFF.

The genes are TRBV5-1 and TRBJ2-7, with D hard to call. V lost 0 bases to trimming and J lost 6 bases, with 13 bases between them. CDR3 length: 14 amino acids. Germline V lookup: CDR1 SGHRS, CDR2 YFSETQ. The CDR3 nucleotides are TGCGCCAGCAGCTTGGACAGACCGACGGCCGAGCAGTACTTC. This codes for CASSLDRPTAEQYF.

The genes are TRBV25-1 and TRBJ1-2; the match to TRBD1 covers 8 bases. V trimming: 8 bases; J trimming: 6 bases; junction bases outside the gene matches: 8. Germline CDR1 is MGHDK and CDR2 is SYGVNS. The CDR3 consists of 13 residues. The CDR3 nucleotides are TGTGCCAGCGAGACAGGGGCGGGAGATGGCTACACCTTC. It is translated as CASETGAGDGYTF.

The rearrangement links TRBV6-5 to TRBJ2-7, with 8 positions matching TRBD1. Germline V gene lookup returns CDR1 MNHEY and CDR2 SVGAGI. The CDR3 extends over 13 amino acids. With V trimmed by 6 bases and J by 3 bases, 4 bases remained unmatched. CDR3 loop: CASRAGGGYEQYF. As DNA, the CDR3 is TGTGCCAGCAGGGCAGGGGGCGGCTACGAGCAGTACTTC.